The clone carrying this T cell receptor beta chain came up many times. The data originate from a study of prognosis after radiotherapy for stage I lung cancer. Trimming removed 2 bases from V and 2 bases from J; junction bases left unmatched: 4. The CDR3 has 15 amino acids. Germline loops: CDR1 SGHNT, CDR2 YYREEE (reference sequence). Researchers used two-round multiplex PCR to amplify TCR beta CDR3 starting from genomic DNA. First-round PCR used primers specific to each TRBV and TRBJ gene. MiXCR, applied by TCRdb to the multiplex PCR reads, yields one record per CDR3 protein. Of fewer than 14,000 distinct CDR3 sequences in the sample, roughly half were seen once.

The sample here was PBMCs, taken before or after stereotactic body radiation therapy (not recorded which). This rearrangement joins TRBV5-4 to TRBJ2-3, with 8 bases that match TRBD2. The receptor was derived from a donor over 45 with non-small cell lung cancer. The CDR3 bases are TGTGCCAGCAGCTTACGGGGGGGGCCCACAGATACGCAGTATTTT. It specifies CASSLRGGPTDTQYF. Filled out from reference TRBV5-4 and TRBJ2-3, the complete variable domain reads ETGVTQSPTHLIKTRGQQVTLRCSSQSGHNTVSWYQQALGQGPQFIFQYYREEENGRGNFPPRFSGLQFPNYSSELNVNALELDDSALYLCASSLRGGPTDTQYFGPGTRLTVL.